The 5 T cell receptor beta chains listed next were all sequenced from one sample in a study of chemoradiotherapy in HPV16-positive cancers. Sequencing was performed with immunoSEQ multiplex PCR; in TCRdb, only in-frame clones are kept and a portion is missing. The repertoire has roughly 23,000 clones, 73% of them found once; the top ten carry about 2.4%. Sampling was done from a patient who underwent chemoradiotherapy. These receptors were collected from a human donor with HPV-associated anogenital cancer.

The V gene is TRBV19, the J gene TRBJ2-1; D gene uncertain. V lost 5 bases, J lost 4 bases, and 9 bases lay in between. CDR1 is LNHDA and CDR2 is SQIVND in the germline V gene (reference sequence). The CDR3 sequence is 13 residues long. CDR3 loop: CASSRFIYNEQFF. The CDR3 coding sequence is TGTGCCAGTAGTCGGTTCATTTACAATGAGCAGTTCTTC. Together with reference TRBV19 and TRBJ2-1, the CDR3 gives the full variable domain: DGGITQSPKYLFRKEGQNVTLSCEQNLNHDAMYWYRQDPGQGLRLIYYSQIVNDFQKGDIAEGYSVSREKKESFPLTVTSAQKNPTAFYLCASSRFIYNEQFFGPGTRLTVL.

The chain links TRBV2 to TRBJ1-1; D gene unclear. Germline CDR1 and CDR2: SNHLY and FYNNEI. This CDR3 is built from 12 residues. Trimming cost V 11 bases and J 5 bases, with 15 bases left between them. The DNA for the CDR3 is TGTGCCGAAGGATTTTCTCCTACTGAAGCTTTCTTT. Amino acids: CAEGFSPTEAFF.

The V and J genes are TRBV4-2 and TRBJ1-6; 10 nucleotides line up with TRBD1. The CDR3 has 17 amino acids. Trimming at V came to 1 base and at J to 6 bases, leaving 6 bases not matched to a gene. Germline loops: CDR1 LGHNA, CDR2 YNFKEQ. In nucleotides, the CDR3 is TGTGCCAGCAGCCAAGGGGGGACAGGGGATGCTAATTCACCCCTCCACTTT. It codes for CASSQGGTGDANSPLHF.

The J gene is TRBJ2-1, the V gene TRBV7-2; 7 nucleotides line up with TRBD2. The CDR3 covers 14 residues. The V gene end was trimmed by 5 bases and the J gene end by 5 bases; junction bases not matched to a gene: 6. The germline V gene has CDR1 SGHTA and CDR2 FQGNSA. The CDR3 here is CASSVLADNNEQFF. CDR3 DNA: TGTGCCAGCAGCGTCCTAGCGGATAACAATGAGCAGTTCTTC.

The V call is TRBV5-6, the J call TRBJ1-6, with D tentatively TRBD1 (6 bases). CDR3 length: 15 amino acids. Trimming took 4 bases from V and 7 from J, leaving 15 bases between them. Germline CDR1 SGHDT, CDR2 YYEEEE. CDR3 region: CASSRWTVDNSPLHF. The CDR3 nucleotides read TGTGCCAGCAGCCGGTGGACAGTTGACAATTCACCCCTCCACTTT.